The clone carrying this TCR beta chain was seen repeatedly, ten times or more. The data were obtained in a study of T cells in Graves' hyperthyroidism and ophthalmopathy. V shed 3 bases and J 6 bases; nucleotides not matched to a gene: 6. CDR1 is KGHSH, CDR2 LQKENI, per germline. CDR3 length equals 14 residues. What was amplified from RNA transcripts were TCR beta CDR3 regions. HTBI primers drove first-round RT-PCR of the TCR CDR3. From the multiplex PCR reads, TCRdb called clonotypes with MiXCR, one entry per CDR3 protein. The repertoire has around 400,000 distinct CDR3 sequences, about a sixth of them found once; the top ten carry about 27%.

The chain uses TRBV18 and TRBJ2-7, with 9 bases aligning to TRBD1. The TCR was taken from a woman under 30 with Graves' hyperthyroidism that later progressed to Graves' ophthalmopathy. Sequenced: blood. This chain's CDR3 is CASSPGQGLPEQYF. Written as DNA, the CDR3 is TGTGCCAGCTCACCGGGACAGGGATTGCCCGAGCAGTACTTC.